The clone carrying this T cell receptor (beta chain) was detected many times. Antigen unknown. The presence of a unique molecular identifier marked each TCR cDNA molecule. Each CDR3 protein is one row after TCRdb ran MiXCR on the 5' RACE reads. This sample yields some 11,000 distinct CDR3 sequences, of which approximately 8.6% are seen a single time; more than 20% belongs to the top ten. The time point here: sample taken at primary tumor resection. Unsorted tumor, nontumor lung tissue or cryopreserved PBMC supplied the whole RNA. Samples came from 72 TRACERx patients with untreated early-stage lung cancer. This entry belongs to a study of spatial heterogeneity in lung cancer. Looking at the study overall: A consistent excess of beta-chain over alpha-chain sequences was detected. Overall study results and limits: Compared with follow-up, resection was when ubiquitous expanded tumor TCRs appeared in blood more.

V was clipped by 3 bases and J by 2 bases, with 9 bases between them. Germline CDR1 GTSNPN, CDR2 SVGIG (reference sequence). CDR3 length: 13 residues. The V call is TRBV30, the J call TRBJ2-3; D gene unclear. This TCR came from a male donor with early-stage non-small cell lung cancer. Sequenced material: PBMCs, taken at surgery. The CDR3 coding sequence is TGTGCCTGGAGGCTTCTCCCCACAGATACGCAGTATTTT. Translated: CAWRLLPTDTQYF.